This T cell receptor (beta chain) was identified in a study of Ad26.COV2.S vaccination and SARS-CoV-2 variants. CDR1 is KGHSH, CDR2 LQKENI, per germline. This CDR3 spans 16 amino acids. V dropped 1 base and J dropped 3 bases, with 13 bases sitting between them. Described treatment: some 19 received Ad26.COV2.S at low or high dose, single or two shots; about 5 received placebo; per-sample allocation not given. Sampling was done on day 63 after the first vaccine or placebo injection. Repertoires were generated with immunoSEQ multiplex PCR, while TCRdb's copy carries only in-frame clones and drops some. The sample includes hundreds of thousands of clones, roughly 80% of them seen just once. This clone has more than one count but fewer than ten.

The chain links TRBV18 to TRBJ1-5, with D possibly TRBD1 on 5 matching bases. This TCR derives from a person aged 18-60 years who received the Ad26.COV2.S COVID-19 vaccine or a placebo. Sequenced here: peripheral blood, sampled in a trial of Ad26.COV2.S vaccine versus placebo. The CDR3 here is CASSPQGPGTNQPQHF. CDR3 nucleotide sequence: TGTGCCAGCTCACCACAGGGGCCCGGGACCAATCAGCCCCAGCATTTT.